This TCR beta chain was recovered during a study of blood T cell repertoires in COVID-19. About the study: Spain, Italy and the United States supplied samples that represented acute and convalescent COVID-19. T cells, B-cell-depleted T cells, or PBMCs provided the cDNA or gDNA that served as material.

The CDR3 is 13 residues long. Germline CDR1 is GTSNPN and CDR2 is SVGIG (reference sequence). The V gene end was trimmed by 5 bases and the J gene end by 5 bases; junction bases not matched to a gene: 7. Methods used by the authors: Reference gene primer amplification gave estimated nucleated cell counts. Assay: immunoSEQ multiplex PCR; the TCRdb copy retains only in-frame clones and omits some. The DNA gave D and trimming, while V, J and clone size come from that table. The data contain about 93,000 clones, about 88% of them singletons. Sequencing was performed on peripheral blood. The J gene is TRBJ1-1, the V gene TRBV30; 8 bases are a match to TRBD1. This TCR derives from a woman of 80 years or more with acute or convalescent COVID-19. The CDR3 reads CAWDRGGDTEAFF. CDR3 nucleotide sequence: TGTGCCTGGGACAGGGGAGGAGATACTGAAGCTTTCTTT.